The rows below give T cell receptor beta chains drawn from one sample of a study of blood T cells in healthy people across ages. TCRdb re-called the 5' RACE reads through MiXCR, storing one row per CDR3 protein. The sample has 1.5 million to 2 million distinct CDR3 sequences; around 48% are singletons. The sample taken for sequencing was blood. These receptors were obtained from a woman between 35 and 50 years old in good health. Each CDR3 is given with its conserved first and last residue. Each record gives: CDR3 DNA, CDR3 protein, V gene, clone size, D gene, J gene. A D gene is named only where the DNA matches it firmly. Size tells how often a clone was seen (once, few, many) or the class of an expanded clone, and some rows leave it out.

DNA: TGTGCCAGCAGTTACGAGACAGGGGTTCCGTGGGAGACCCAGTACTTC; CDR3: CASSYETGVPWETQYF; V: TRBV6-5; size: few; D: TRBD1; J: TRBJ2-5
DNA: TGTGCCAGCAGCTCGCGACTAGCGGGGGCCGCTATGCACAGCGAGCAGTACTTC; CDR3: CASSSRLAGAAMHSEQYF; V: TRBV7-2; size: .; D: TRBD2; J: TRBJ2-7
DNA: TGCAGTGCCCAGGGTGTTTTTCAGGGCGACATCTACGAGCAGTACTTC; CDR3: CSAQGVFQGDIYEQYF; V: TRBV20-1; size: few; D: .; J: TRBJ2-7
DNA: TGTGCCAGCAGGGATATCAAAAACATTCAGTACTTC; CDR3: CASRDIKNIQYF; V: TRBV5-4; size: few; D: .; J: TRBJ2-4
DNA: TGTGCCAGCAGTTACTCCCGCCAAAACGCCAAAAACATTCAGTACTTC; CDR3: CASSYSRQNAKNIQYF; V: TRBV6-5; size: .; D: .; J: TRBJ2-4
DNA: TGTGCCAGCAGCTCCGTGACAGGGTCCTTGGGTGAGCAGTTCTTC; CDR3: CASSSVTGSLGEQFF; V: TRBV5-6; size: .; D: TRBD1; J: TRBJ2-1
DNA: TGTGCCAGCGCCATCCGGGACCAGACGTTTGCGCAGTTCTTC; CDR3: CASAIRDQTFAQFF; V: TRBV6-1; size: .; D: .; J: TRBJ2-1
DNA: TGTGCCAGCAGACGACCCCCGGGGGGGGGCACAGATACGCAGTATTTT; CDR3: CASRRPPGGGTDTQYF; V: TRBV27; size: few; D: TRBD2; J: TRBJ2-3
DNA: TGTGCCAGCAGTGAAGATGGGGCCCAAGAGACCCAGTACTTC; CDR3: CASSEDGAQETQYF; V: TRBV2; size: .; D: .; J: TRBJ2-5
DNA: TGTGCCAGCAGCTTCGACGGACGGCGTAATGAAAAACTGTTTTTT; CDR3: CASSFDGRRNEKLFF; V: TRBV7-9; size: .; D: .; J: TRBJ1-4
DNA: TGCAGCGGGAGATCCCTGGACAGGGTGGATTGCGAGCAGTACTTC; CDR3: CSGRSLDRVDCEQYF; V: TRBV20-1; size: .; D: TRBD1; J: TRBJ2-7
DNA: TGTGCCAGCCAACCCTCACCTCTAACATCAGATACGCAGTATTTT; CDR3: CASQPSPLTSDTQYF; V: TRBV12-3/TRBV12-4; size: few; D: .; J: TRBJ2-3
DNA: TGCGCCAACAGCATGACAGGGGACTACGAGCAGTACTTC; CDR3: CANSMTGDYEQYF; V: TRBV5-1; size: .; D: TRBD1; J: TRBJ2-7
DNA: TGTGCCAGCAGTTTAGTCGGGACTTATAATGAGCAGTTCTTC; CDR3: CASSLVGTYNEQFF; V: TRBV12-3/TRBV12-4; size: few; D: .; J: TRBJ2-1
DNA: TGTGCCACTCGGGACTCTGGTATCCATGAGCAGTTCTTC; CDR3: CATRDSGIHEQFF; V: TRBV28; size: .; D: .; J: TRBJ2-1
DNA: TGTGCCAGCACCCCCTCAGTGAACAGACCTGGGGATCCCCAGCATTTT; CDR3: CASTPSVNRPGDPQHF; V: TRBV6-5; size: .; D: .; J: TRBJ1-5
DNA: TGTGCCAGCAGCTTAGAACAGTATAATTCACCCCTCCACTTT; CDR3: CASSLEQYNSPLHF; V: TRBV7-9; size: many; D: .; J: TRBJ1-6
DNA: TGTGCCAGCAGCCGTCGGGACCGATACAATGAGCAGTTCTTC; CDR3: CASSRRDRYNEQFF; V: TRBV13; size: .; D: .; J: TRBJ2-1
DNA: TGTGCCAGCAGTTTAGTAATAACGGGACTAGCGGGGGACCAAGAGACCCAGTACTTC; CDR3: CASSLVITGLAGDQETQYF; V: TRBV12-3/TRBV12-4; size: few; D: TRBD2; J: TRBJ2-5
DNA: TGTGCCAGCAGACTCAGGGGTTTGGGCTCCTACGAGCAGTACTTC; CDR3: CASRLRGLGSYEQYF; V: TRBV28; size: .; D: .; J: TRBJ2-7
DNA: TGCAGCGTTGTACAGCGCACAGATACGCAGTATTTT; CDR3: CSVVQRTDTQYF; V: TRBV29-1; size: .; D: .; J: TRBJ2-3
DNA: TGTGCCAGCAGTTTAATTACAGCTACTTCTGAAGCTTTCTTT; CDR3: CASSLITATSEAFF; V: TRBV28; size: .; D: .; J: TRBJ1-1